This T cell receptor (beta chain) is drawn from a study of cytomegalovirus exposure and HLA in healthy donors. V trimming: 5 bases; J trimming: 8 bases; junction bases outside the gene matches: 3. CDR3 length: 13 residues. Germline-derived CDR1 and CDR2 are SGHDT and YYEEEE. Researchers ran the PCR with 60 Vbeta and 13 Jbeta primers. Assay used: immunoSEQ multiplex PCR; TCRdb lists only in-frame clones, some missing. The sample carries 150,000 to 200,000 clones, 81% recorded once. The TCR was taken from a man in his late teens or twenties in good health and CMV-seronegative. The V call is TRBV5-6, the J call TRBJ2-1; 11 bases match TRBD2. Sequencing was done on a sample of PBMCs. The CDR3 DNA reads as TGTGCCAGCAGGACTAGCGGGGTTTATGAGCAGTTCTTC. Protein: CASRTSGVYEQFF.